The 18 T cell receptor beta chains below all came from one sample that was sequenced in a study of neurological immune-mediated disorders. TCRdb reanalysed the 5' RACE reads using MiXCR and keeps one entry per CDR3 protein. There are roughly 89,000 distinct CDR3 sequences in the sample; approximately 2.4% occur only once, and about 1% lies in the top ten. Sequences were obtained from PBMCs. Every receptor here comes from a woman in her 30s with multiple sclerosis.

This clonotype was picked up many times. The chain combines TRBV6-2 or TRBV6-3 with TRBJ2-2, with a weak D call TRBD2 (6 bases). Trimming removed 6 bases from V and 4 bases from J, with 15 bases in between. Germline lookup yields CDR1 MNHEY and CDR2 SVGEGT. The CDR3 loop spans 15 amino acids. CDR3 region: CASSLNLEGTGELFF. The CDR3 nucleotides are TGTGCCAGCAGCCTAAACTTGGAGGGCACCGGGGAGCTGTTTTTT.

There are many counts of this clonotype. V gene TRBV12-3 or TRBV12-4 combines with J gene TRBJ1-1; TRBD1 matches 7 bases. This CDR3 is built from 14 residues. With V trimmed by 5 bases and J by 3 bases, 6 bases remained unmatched. This chain's CDR3 is CASSPRGLDTEAFF. The CDR3, as DNA: TGTGCCAGCAGTCCAAGGGGGCTTGACACTGAAGCTTTCTTT.

This clonotype was detected many times. The gene calls are TRBV7-2 and TRBJ1-2, with D maybe TRBD1 (5 bases). Germline V gene data show CDR1 as SGHTA and CDR2 as FQGNSA. The CDR3 is 13 amino acids. The ends were cut back, 5 bases at V and 3 bases at J, with 10 bases in the middle. CDR3 nucleotides: TGTGCCAGCAGCGCCGAGGGGTACTATGGCTACACCTTC. As protein: CASSAEGYYGYTF.

This clonotype appeared many times. This sequence joins TRBV27 and TRBJ2-7; D assignment may be TRBD1 or TRBD2 (5 bases each). Trimming removed 6 bases from V and 2 bases from J, with 17 bases in between. The CDR3 is 15 amino acids. CDR1 and CDR2 (germline): MNHEY, SMNVEV (reference sequence). The CDR3: CASSEGRADTYEQYF. For the CDR3, the DNA is TGTGCCAGCAGCGAAGGTAGAGCGGACACCTACGAGCAGTACTTC.

There are many counts of this clonotype. The V gene is TRBV29-1, the J gene TRBJ1-1; D is possibly TRBD1 (5 bases). This CDR3 contains 12 residues. CDR1 and CDR2 from the germline V gene are SQVTM and ANQGSEA. Trimming removed 4 bases from V and 9 bases from J, with 15 bases in between. CDR3 DNA sequence: TGCAGCGTTGGGGACCCGGACACGAAAGCTTTCTTT. It is translated as CSVGDPDTKAFF.

The table lists this clonotype with many counts. The V call is TRBV10-3, the J call TRBJ1-3; the D gene is possibly TRBD1 (6 bases). CDR3 length equals 15 residues. Germline V gene lookup returns CDR1 ENHRY and CDR2 SYGVKD. The V and J ends lost 6 bases and 2 bases respectively, with 14 bases between them. DNA for the CDR3: TGTGCCATCAGCCCCAGGGGAGTCGCTGGAAACACCATATATTTT. Its translation: CAISPRGVAGNTIYF.

This clonotype showed up many times. The rearrangement uses TRBV5-6 and TRBJ2-7, with a possible D match to TRBD1 (5 bases). The CDR3 is 17 residues long. V lost 6 bases, J lost 1 base, and 23 bases lay in between. Germline assignment: CDR1 SGHDT and CDR2 YYEEEE. CDR3 protein: CASTQGDGRAPSYEQYF. CDR3 in DNA: TGTGCCAGCACCCAAGGGGATGGCAGGGCACCATCCTACGAGCAGTACTTC.

In this sample, this clonotype turned up many times. V is TRBV3-1 and J is TRBJ2-7; D call uncertain. The V gene lost 5 bases and the J gene lost 0 bases, with 8 bases spanning the gap. Germline assignment: CDR1 LGHDT and CDR2 YNNKEL (reference sequence). This CDR3 region has 13 residues. DNA for the CDR3: TGTGCCAGCAGCTTCAGTATCTCCTACGAGCAGTACTTC. Amino acids: CASSFSISYEQYF.

Ten or more counts support this clonotype. The chain employs TRBV5-1 and TRBJ1-6; perhaps TRBD1 as D (5 bases). The CDR3 totals 19 residues. Germline CDR1 reads SGHRS; CDR2 reads YFSETQ. Trimming removed 4 bases at V and 0 bases at J, with 20 bases between. CDR3 in DNA: TGCGCCAGCAGCGTCGGTCCGGACACTCTTAGCTCCTATAATTCACCCCTCCACTTT. It specifies CASSVGPDTLSSYNSPLHF.

This clonotype has a count of ten or more. The chain joins TRBV28 to TRBJ1-2; the match to TRBD1 covers 7 bases. CDR1 and CDR2 (germline): MDHEN, SYDVKM. J was trimmed by 4 bases and V by 4 bases; bases with no gene match: 12. The CDR3 length is 16 residues. CDR3 residues: CASSYEGGQFGYGYTF. DNA of the CDR3: TGTGCCAGCAGTTACGAAGGGGGACAGTTTGGCTATGGCTACACCTTC.

This clonotype was seen many times. The rearrangement uses TRBV3-1 and TRBJ2-1; maybe TRBD1 (6 bases). CDR3 length: 15 amino acids. Between the trimmed V and J ends, which lost 2 bases and 7 bases, there was a span of 15 bases. Germline assignment: CDR1 LGHDT and CDR2 YNNKEL (reference sequence). CDR3 region: CASSQRRRGFNEQFF. The CDR3 DNA is TGTGCCAGCAGCCAAAGGAGAAGGGGGTTTAATGAGCAGTTCTTC.

This clonotype was counted many times. This sequence joins TRBV20-1 and TRBJ1-2; possible D gene TRBD1, 5 bases. This CDR3 is built from 14 residues. V lost 2 bases, J lost 5 bases, and 15 bases lay in between. Germline V lookup: CDR1 DFQATT, CDR2 SNEGSKA (reference sequence). CDR3 region: CSARPSGRIYGYTF. CDR3 DNA sequence: TGCAGTGCTAGACCTTCGGGGCGGATATATGGCTACACCTTC.

This clonotype was counted ten times or more. The chain couples TRBV20-1 to TRBJ2-7, with D possibly TRBD1 on 5 matching bases. This CDR3 contains 12 residues. V lost 5 bases and J 0 bases, leaving 8 bases between the germline ends. Germline-derived CDR1 and CDR2 are DFQATT and SNEGSKA (reference sequence). The DNA of the CDR3 is TGCAGTGCTGTGGACAACTCCTACGAGCAGTACTTC. Protein: CSAVDNSYEQYF.

In its sample, this clonotype was seen many times. The V call is TRBV7-9, the J call TRBJ2-6; D possibly corresponds to TRBD1 (6 bases). Germline loops: CDR1 SEHNR, CDR2 FQNEAQ (reference sequence). V dropped 6 bases and J dropped 0 bases, with 9 bases sitting between them. The CDR3 consists of 15 residues. The CDR3 sequence: CASRQDSSGANVLTF. The CDR3, as DNA: TGTGCCAGCAGACAGGACAGCTCTGGGGCCAACGTCCTGACTTTC.

Many counts were recorded for this clonotype. The CDR3 DNA follows: TGCGCCAGCAGCTACCGGGGGGCTGAAGCTTTCTTT. Protein product: CASSYRGAEAFF. This rearrangement joins TRBV5-1 to TRBJ1-1; D perhaps matches TRBD1 (5 bases). Deletions cut 3 bases from V and 6 bases from J, with 9 bases between. There are 12 residues in the CDR3. Germline CDR1 reads SGHRS; CDR2 reads YFSETQ.

This clonotype was detected many times. V usage is TRBV7-2 and J usage is TRBJ1-4; 7 bases are a match to TRBD1. The germline V gene has CDR1 SGHTA and CDR2 FQGNSA. CDR3 length equals 14 residues. Losses at the gene ends were 2 bases for V and 8 bases for J; bases not matched to a gene: 5. In nucleotides, the CDR3 is TGTGCCAGCAGCTTAAGGAGGGGGCAGGAAAAACTGTTTTTT. Translated, it gives CASSLRRGQEKLFF.

The V and J genes are TRBV6-5 and TRBJ1-2, with TRBD1 as a possible D gene (5 bases). Germline V CDR1 and CDR2: MNHEY, SVGAGI. With 6 bases removed from V and 4 bases from J, the gap between germline ends came to 12 bases. This CDR3 has 13 amino acids. CDR3 nucleotides: TGTGCCAGCAGACCCAGGGTGGGCTATGGCTACACCTTC. Amino acids: CASRPRVGYGYTF.

This clonotype was observed at least ten times. This chain links TRBV28 with TRBJ1-4; D remains unclear. This CDR3 has 14 residues. Germline CDR1 and CDR2: MDHEN and SYDVKM. V was pared by 0 bases and J by 0 bases, with 2 bases between. The CDR3 DNA follows: TGTGCCAGCAGTTTATGGACAACTAATGAAAAACTGTTTTTT. As protein: CASSLWTTNEKLFF.